These 5 T cell receptor beta chains originate from one sample sequenced in a study of neurological immune-mediated disorders. TCRdb reanalysed the 5' RACE reads using MiXCR and keeps one entry per CDR3 protein. The data contain about 46,000 distinct CDR3 sequences, about 2% of them singletons. Sequencing input: PBMCs. All receptors come from a woman aged 40 to 50 with multiple sclerosis.

This clonotype was seen at least ten times. The chain is built from TRBV12-3 or TRBV12-4 and TRBJ1-1; D is uncertain. The V gene lost 6 bases and the J gene lost 6 bases, with 14 bases spanning the gap. The CDR3 runs 13 residues. This chain's CDR3 is CASRYEGSPEAFF. The CDR3 DNA sequence: TGTGCCAGCAGATACGAGGGTAGCCCTGAAGCTTTCTTT.

This clonotype came up many times. The V call is TRBV12-3 or TRBV12-4, the J call TRBJ1-1, with TRBD1 matching over 10 bases. The junction had 6 bases not matched to a gene; V was cut back by 2 bases and J by 0 bases. This CDR3 spans 17 amino acids. Here the CDR3 DNA reads TGTGCCAGCAGTTTAAGGGGGACAGGGGCAATGAACACTGAAGCTTTCTTT. As protein: CASSLRGTGAMNTEAFF.

By proportion, this clonotype is medium-sized. V is TRBV11-2 and J is TRBJ1-1; 9 bases fit TRBD1. With 4 bases clipped from V and 4 bases from J, the junction kept 16 bases outside the gene matches. Germline V lookup: CDR1 SGHAT, CDR2 FQNNGV. This CDR3 contains 18 residues. CDR3 in DNA: TGTGCCAGCAGCTCTTACCCCGGCGGGACAGGGCTTGGCACTGAAGCTTTCTTT. It translates to CASSSYPGGTGLGTEAFF.

This clonotype was seen many times. The chain links TRBV6-6 to TRBJ1-1; D not resolved. V was shortened by 7 bases and J by 6 bases, with 21 bases between the two germline ends. The CDR3 loop spans 15 amino acids. Germline-derived CDR1 and CDR2 are MNHNY and SVGAGI (reference sequence). The CDR3 DNA reads TGTGCCAGCACCTCCTGGCCCTTGAAGGACGCTGAAGCTTTCTTT. Its protein is CASTSWPLKDAEAFF.

This clonotype appeared many times. V is TRBV7-9 and J is TRBJ2-1; 8 bases map to TRBD1. This CDR3 has 16 amino acids. The germline V gene has CDR1 SEHNR and CDR2 FQNEAQ (reference sequence). V lost 3 bases, J lost 4 bases, and 8 bases stayed unmatched. CDR3 sequence: CASSFPGGFRYNEQFF. The DNA for the CDR3 is TGTGCCAGCAGCTTTCCAGGGGGCTTCAGGTACAATGAGCAGTTCTTC.